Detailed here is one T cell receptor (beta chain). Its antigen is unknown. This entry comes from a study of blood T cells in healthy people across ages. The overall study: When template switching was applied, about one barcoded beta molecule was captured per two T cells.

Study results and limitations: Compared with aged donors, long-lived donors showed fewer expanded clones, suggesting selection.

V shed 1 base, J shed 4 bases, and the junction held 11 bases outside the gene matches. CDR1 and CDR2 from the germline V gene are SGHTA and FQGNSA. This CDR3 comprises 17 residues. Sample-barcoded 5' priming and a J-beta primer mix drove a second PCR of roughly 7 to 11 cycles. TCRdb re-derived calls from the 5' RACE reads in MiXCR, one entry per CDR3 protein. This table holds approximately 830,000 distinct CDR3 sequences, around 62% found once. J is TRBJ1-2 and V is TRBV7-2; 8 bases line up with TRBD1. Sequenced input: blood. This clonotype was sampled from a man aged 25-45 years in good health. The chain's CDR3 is CASSLVSGTGLGYGYTF. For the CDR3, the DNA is TGTGCCAGCAGCTTAGTTTCCGGGACAGGACTAGGCTATGGCTACACCTTC.